The sequence of this TCR beta chain was determined in a study of shared clonotypes between healthy human individuals. The study's findings and limits: Memory subsets generally showed smaller estimated richness than naive subsets did. Against clonotypes common to all four donors, non-shared ones had lower generation probabilities. Represented diversity (both genetic and exposure-history) was limited by the small number of donors.

Sorted-subset replicate PCRs used roughly 210 ng of genomic DNA. This amount corresponded to about 29,000 T cell genomes. The table came from immunoSEQ multiplex PCR; TCRdb's copy has only in-frame clones and leaves some out. The data hold around 980,000 clones, with around 78% observed a single time. As for this clone: Its target is unknown.

The CDR3 is 14 residues long. Germline V gene lookup returns CDR1 SGHTA and CDR2 FQGTGA. V dropped 2 bases and J dropped 3 bases, with 11 bases sitting between them. Source material: memory CD4+ T cells from PBMCs. Sample subset: CD45RA-negative fraction. The V gene is TRBV7-3, the J gene TRBJ2-7; the D gene could be TRBD1 or TRBD2 (5 bases each). This TCR was recovered from a young man in good health. Some clones in this sample may be carry-over from other donors' samples. CDR3 residues: CASSLGGVGYEQYF. The CDR3 DNA reads as TGTGCCAGCAGCTTAGGGGGAGTCGGCTACGAGCAGTACTTC.